This T cell receptor (beta chain) derives from a study of T cell responses to AZD1222 COVID-19 vaccine. The study's findings and limits: Most donors were white British and more were female, and clonal diversity was possibly underestimated. Nearly half of spike-specific TCRs reportedly go after variant regions that carry no mutations. Baseline testing showed seropositivity in only five or six AZD1222 recipients. Spike-specific TCR breadth and depth went up after people got two AZD1222 doses.

Turning to this clone: Its antigen is as yet unknown.

V shed 6 bases and J 0 bases; nucleotides not matched to a gene: 3. The CDR3 is 15 amino acids. Germline lookup yields CDR1 LNHDA and CDR2 SQIVND (reference sequence). The method was immunoSEQ multiplex PCR; TCRdb's version includes in-frame clones alone and lacks a portion of them. This table holds around 140,000 clones, more than 85% found once. The rearrangement joins TRBV19 to TRBJ2-2; TRBD2 matches 8 bases. The sequenced sample was peripheral blood, obtained 28 days after the second AZD1222 dose. This TCR derives from an adult who received the AZD1222 COVID-19 vaccine. The CDR3 DNA reads as TGTGCCAGTAGACCGGGACTAGCGAACACCGGGGAGCTGTTTTTT. Amino acids: CASRPGLANTGELFF.